Presented here are 29 T cell receptor beta chains from one specimen sequenced in a study of shared clonotypes between healthy human individuals. Produced via immunoSEQ multiplex PCR; TCRdb's table is partial and in-frame only. The sample includes roughly 2,300,000 clones, about nine tenths of them seen just once. Material: naive CD4+ T cells from PBMCs. Subset here: CD45RA+ positively selected. All receptors derive from a man aged 18 to 29 in good health. Some clones in this sample may be carry-over from other donors' samples.

This chain links TRBV5-1 with TRBJ2-1; possible D gene TRBD2, 6 bases. V was pared by 0 bases and J by 10 bases, with 17 bases between. Germline assignment: CDR1 SGHRS and CDR2 YFSETQ. The CDR3 consists of 15 residues. The CDR3 DNA reads as TGCGCCAGCAGCTTGGCCGGGACTTCAACTGGAGAGCAGTTCTTC. Translated, it gives CASSLAGTSTGEQFF.

The chain has TRBV5-6 and TRBJ1-1; D not certain. Germline CDR1 is SGHDT and CDR2 is YYEEEE. V was shortened by 0 bases and J by 8 bases, with 11 bases between the two germline ends. The CDR3 spans 13 residues. The CDR3 is CASSLAGQVEAFF. The CDR3 nucleotides are TGTGCCAGCAGCTTGGCCGGGCAGGTGGAAGCTTTCTTT.

V is TRBV4-1 and J is TRBJ1-4; 9 nucleotides align to TRBD1. Germline lookup yields CDR1 MGHRA and CDR2 YSYEKL. The CDR3 sequence is 17 residues long. The ends lost 1 base at V and 5 bases at J; junction bases unmatched: 8. In DNA, the CDR3 is TGCGCCAGCAGCCAAGGGGGGGCGGGACAGGGAAATGAAAAACTGTTTTTT. Its translation is CASSQGGAGQGNEKLFF.

On this clone: Other DNA sequences of this sample code for an identical CDR3. The chain combines TRBV28 with TRBJ1-5; a weak D match, TRBD1 (6 bases). Between the trimmed V and J ends, which lost 6 bases and 5 bases, there was a span of 11 bases. CDR1 and CDR2 (germline): MDHEN, SYDVKM. The CDR3 sequence is 13 residues long. CDR3 bases: TGTGCCAGCAGCCCCCCAGGGGATCAGCCCCAGCATTTT. It specifies CASSPPGDQPQHF.

The chain recombines TRBV9 with TRBJ2-3, with D unclear. In germline, CDR1 is SGDLS, CDR2 YYNGEE. This CDR3 has 15 amino acids. V lost 2 bases to trimming and J lost 1 base, with 11 bases between them. CDR3 nucleotide sequence: TGTGCCAGCAGCGTCACTCTGACGGGCACAGATACGCAGTATTTT. This codes for CASSVTLTGTDTQYF.

The chain employs TRBV7-9 and TRBJ2-7, with 8 positions matching TRBD2. Germline assignment: CDR1 SEHNR and CDR2 FQNEAQ (reference sequence). The CDR3 is made up of 14 amino acids. J lost 7 bases, V lost 3 bases, and 8 bases had no gene match. CDR3 amino acids: CASSLGSGEIEQYF. CDR3 DNA: TGTGCCAGCAGCTTGGGTAGCGGGGAGATAGAGCAGTACTTC. The variable domain in full, with the rest retrieved from reference TRBV7-9 and TRBJ2-7, is DTGVSQNPRHKITKRGQNVTFRCDPISEHNRLYWYRQTLGQGPEFLTYFQNEAQLEKSRLLSDRFSAERPKGSFSTLEIQRTEQGDSAMYLCASSLGSGEIEQYFGPGTRLTVT.

This clone was seen a few times. Other DNA sequences from this sample encode an identical CDR3 as well. In nucleotides, the CDR3 is TGCAGCGTTGAAGGGGTGACTGAAGCTTTCTTT. This codes for CSVEGVTEAFF. The rearrangement uses TRBV29-1 and TRBJ1-1; no clear D gene. Germline loops: CDR1 SQVTM, CDR2 ANQGSEA. The CDR3 totals 11 residues. The V end lost 1 base, the J end lost 5 bases, and 5 bases lay between the germline ends.

V usage is TRBV6-5 and J usage is TRBJ2-1, with TRBD1 identical over 7 bases. The junction had 10 bases not matched to a gene; V was cut back by 6 bases and J by 8 bases. Germline V gene sequence: CDR1 MNHEY, CDR2 SVGAGI. The CDR3 loop spans 14 amino acids. CDR3 coding DNA: TGTGCCAGCAGCCCCACACAGGGGTGGCATGAGCAGTTCTTC. It encodes CASSPTQGWHEQFF.

The chain uses TRBV2 and TRBJ2-1, with TRBD1 matching 8 bases. Germline CDR1 and CDR2: SNHLY and FYNNEI. The CDR3 covers 14 residues. Trimming at V came to 2 bases and at J to 5 bases, leaving 2 bases not matched to a gene. CDR3 bases: TGTGCCAGCAGTGAACAGGGGGCTGACAATGAGCAGTTCTTC. This codes for CASSEQGADNEQFF. Filled out from reference TRBV2 and TRBJ2-1, the complete variable domain reads EPEVTQTPSHQVTQMGQEVILRCVPISNHLYFYWYRQILGQKVEFLVSFYNNEISEKSEIFDDQFSVERPDGSNFTLKIRSTKLEDSAMYFCASSEQGADNEQFFGPGTRLTVL.

The genes are TRBV4-3 and TRBJ2-5; possible D gene TRBD1, 6 bases. Trimming removed 0 bases from V and 7 bases from J, with 9 bases in between. The CDR3 totals 13 residues. Germline CDR1 and CDR2: LGHNA and YSLEER. In DNA, the CDR3 is TGCGCCAGCAGCCAAGAACAGGGTCGGACCCAGTACTTC. It yields the protein CASSQEQGRTQYF.

The chain recombines TRBV5-4 with TRBJ1-1, with D hard to call. V was trimmed by 4 bases and J by 1 base, leaving 14 bases between them. The CDR3 loop spans 15 amino acids. Germline lookup yields CDR1 SGHNT and CDR2 YYREEE (reference sequence). The CDR3 region is CASSERKSGNTEAFF. The CDR3, as DNA: TGTGCCAGCAGCGAACGGAAAAGTGGGAACACTGAAGCTTTCTTT.

The count of this clone is one. This chain joins TRBV6-5 and TRBJ2-1; a possible D gene is TRBD1 (6 bases). CDR3 length: 14 residues. The V end lost 8 bases, the J end lost 9 bases, and 20 bases lay between the germline ends. Germline CDR1 reads MNHEY; CDR2 reads SVGAGI. CDR3 protein: CASGRTRGSSEQFF. CDR3 nucleotide sequence: TGTGCCAGCGGGCGGACAAGGGGGAGTAGTGAGCAGTTCTTC.

The gene calls are TRBV5-6 and TRBJ2-7; weak D call: TRBD1 (6 bases). This CDR3 is built from 17 residues. Germline CDR1 and CDR2: SGHDT and YYEEEE. V dropped 0 bases and J dropped 4 bases, with 20 bases sitting between them. CDR3 DNA: TGTGCCAGCAGCTTGGCCCCTGGGGGCGCGGGCAAATACGAGCAGTACTTC. Its translation: CASSLAPGGAGKYEQYF.

This rearrangement joins TRBV5-4 to TRBJ1-4, with TRBD1 matching 11 bases. There are 17 residues in the CDR3. Looked up from germline, CDR1 is SGHNT and CDR2 is YYREEE (reference sequence). With V trimmed by 4 bases and J by 7 bases, 12 bases remained unmatched. The CDR3 reads CASSPGQGETRSEKLFF. DNA of the CDR3: TGTGCCAGCAGCCCGGGACAGGGGGAAACCCGCAGTGAAAAACTGTTTTTT.

The DNA for the CDR3 is TGTGCCAGCTCACCGCCAGCGCAAAGGGAGACCCAGTACTTC. This codes for CASSPPAQRETQYF. This chain joins TRBV18 and TRBJ2-5, with D unresolved. This CDR3 spans 14 amino acids. Germline V gives CDR1 KGHSH, CDR2 LQKENI. Trimming took off 3 bases at V and 5 bases at J, with 13 bases between the two ends.

The rearrangement links TRBV6-1 to TRBJ1-1; D is ambiguous. CDR3 length: 15 residues. Trimming shortened V by 2 bases and J by 1 base, and 11 bases separated the two germline ends. The germline CDR1 and CDR2 sequences are MNHNS and SASEGT. DNA for the CDR3: TGTGCCAGCAGTGAACTTCTTTCTTCGAACACTGAAGCTTTCTTT. The encoded protein is CASSELLSSNTEAFF.

This sequence joins TRBV6-6 and TRBJ1-4; D gene ambiguous. Germline CDR1 reads MNHNY; CDR2 reads SVGAGI (reference sequence). V was cut by 8 bases and J by 6 bases, with 7 bases left in between. This CDR3 spans 11 amino acids. DNA for the CDR3: TGTGCCAGCCTAGTGGATGAAAAACTGTTTTTT. Its protein is CASLVDEKLFF.

V and J are TRBV15 and TRBJ2-1; D may match TRBD1 or TRBD2 (5 bases each). The CDR3 length is 16 residues. V lost 2 bases to trimming and J lost 5 bases, with 16 bases between them. Germline V gives CDR1 LNHNV, CDR2 YYDKDF (reference sequence). The CDR3 nucleotides read TGTGCCACCAGCAGACCTTGGGGACCCCTTGACAATGAGCAGTTCTTC. It translates to CATSRPWGPLDNEQFF.

The chain couples TRBV7-3 to TRBJ2-1; the match to TRBD2 covers 9 bases. This CDR3 comprises 15 residues. Germline-derived CDR1 and CDR2 are SGHTA and FQGTGA. V gave up 1 base and J gave up 12 bases; unmatched junction bases: 10. CDR3 residues: CASSLNSGSQGRQFF. The CDR3 DNA is TGTGCCAGCAGCTTAAATAGCGGGAGTCAGGGTAGGCAGTTCTTC. Together with reference TRBV7-3 and TRBJ2-1, the CDR3 gives the full variable domain: GAGVSQTPSNKVTEKGKYVELRCDPISGHTALYWYRQSLGQGPEFLIYFQGTGAADDSGLPNDRFFAVRPEGSVSTLKIQRTERGDSAVYLCASSLNSGSQGRQFFGPGTRLTVL.

This chain joins TRBV9 and TRBJ2-5; 10 nucleotides match TRBD2. The length of the CDR3 is 18 residues. The V segment lost 0 bases and the J segment 4 bases; nucleotides outside the gene matches: 12. CDR1 is SGDLS and CDR2 is YYNGEE in the germline V gene. The DNA for the CDR3 is TGTGCCAGCAGCGTAGATCCTAGCGGGAGACGTAGGGCAGAGACCCAGTACTTC. The encoded protein is CASSVDPSGRRRAETQYF.

This clone came up once. The rearrangement uses TRBV7-9 and TRBJ2-7; the match to TRBD1 covers 8 bases. Trimming cost V 5 bases and J 7 bases; bases outside gene matches: 4. The CDR3 has 12 amino acids. The germline V gene has CDR1 SEHNR and CDR2 FQNEAQ (reference sequence). The CDR3 here is CASSRTGSEQYF. The DNA for the CDR3 is TGTGCCAGCAGCCGGACAGGGTCGGAGCAGTACTTC.

J is TRBJ2-2 and V is TRBV7-6; no clear D. The CDR3 covers 14 residues. Germline CDR1 reads SGHVS; CDR2 reads FNYEAQ. V lost 8 bases to trimming and J lost 2 bases, with 12 bases between them. The CDR3 loop is CASGTTSNTGELFF. CDR3 nucleotides: TGTGCCAGCGGAACTACGTCAAACACCGGGGAGCTGTTTTTT.

This clone was counted a few times. V gene TRBV14 combines with J gene TRBJ1-5; D not resolved. Germline assignment: CDR1 SGHDN and CDR2 FVKESK. Trimming shortened V by 3 bases and J by 7 bases, and 10 bases separated the two germline ends. CDR3 size: 13 residues. The CDR3 DNA follows: TGTGCCAGCAGCCAGGGCGCCGAACAGCCCCAGCATTTT. Amino acids: CASSQGAEQPQHF.

The rearrangement joins TRBV28 to TRBJ1-1, with D perhaps TRBD1 (5 bases). CDR3 length equals 12 residues. CDR1 is MDHEN, CDR2 SYDVKM, per germline. Trimming took 5 bases from V and 4 from J, leaving 8 bases between them. The CDR3 region has the DNA TGTGCCAGCAGTGAGAGGGGCACTGAAGCTTTCTTT. This sequence encodes CASSERGTEAFF.

The chain has TRBV9 and TRBJ2-3, with D possibly matching TRBD2 (6 bases). Trimming removed 4 bases at V and 2 bases at J, with 14 bases between. CDR3 size: 15 residues. Germline CDR1 is SGDLS and CDR2 is YYNGEE. In DNA, the CDR3 is TGTGCCAGCAGCTTCCCCTTAGCGGACACAGATACGCAGTATTTT. Amino acids: CASSFPLADTDTQYF.

The chain has TRBV19 and TRBJ2-7; possibly TRBD1 for D (6 bases). Germline V lookup: CDR1 LNHDA, CDR2 SQIVND (reference sequence). This CDR3 is built from 15 residues. Trimming left V 5 bases short and J 3 bases short, with 17 bases between. The CDR3 bases are TGTGCCAGTAGTGAGCAGGGGAAACGATTCTACGAGCAGTACTTC. Translating it yields CASSEQGKRFYEQYF.

J is TRBJ2-7 and V is TRBV4-1; D is possibly TRBD1 or TRBD2 (6 bases each). The CDR3 extends over 18 amino acids. The V and J ends lost 4 bases and 0 bases respectively, with 22 bases between them. Germline loops: CDR1 MGHRA, CDR2 YSYEKL. This CDR3 is CASSLRGHVPGASYEQYF. CDR3 nucleotide sequence: TGCGCCAGCAGCCTTCGGGGGCACGTCCCCGGGGCCTCCTACGAGCAGTACTTC.

This chain links TRBV19 with TRBJ2-5; no firm D call. Trimming took 3 bases from V and 7 from J, leaving 15 bases between them. The V gene's germline CDR1 is LNHDA and CDR2 SQIVND (reference sequence). The CDR3 extends over 14 amino acids. The chain's CDR3 is CASSIKANSGTQYF. DNA for the CDR3: TGTGCCAGTAGTATCAAAGCTAACTCGGGGACCCAGTACTTC.

The chain employs TRBV11-2 and TRBJ2-7; TRBD1 might be the D (6 bases). The CDR3 totals 13 residues. Trimming shortened V by 5 bases and J by 3 bases, and 11 bases separated the two germline ends. Looked up from germline, CDR1 is SGHAT and CDR2 is FQNNGV. The chain's CDR3 is CASSRMDSYEQYF. CDR3 sequence (DNA): TGTGCCAGCAGCCGGATGGACAGCTACGAGCAGTACTTC.